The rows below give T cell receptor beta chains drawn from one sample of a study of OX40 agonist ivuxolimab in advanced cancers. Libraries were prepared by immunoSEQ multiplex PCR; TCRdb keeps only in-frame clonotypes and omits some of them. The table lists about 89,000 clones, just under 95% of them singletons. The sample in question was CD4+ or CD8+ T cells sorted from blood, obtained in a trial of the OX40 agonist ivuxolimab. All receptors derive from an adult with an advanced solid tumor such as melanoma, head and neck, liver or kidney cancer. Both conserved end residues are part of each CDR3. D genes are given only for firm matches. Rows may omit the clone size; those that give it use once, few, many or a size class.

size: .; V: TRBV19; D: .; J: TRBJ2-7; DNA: TGTGCCAGTAGTATAACAGTCTCCTACGAGCAGTACTTC; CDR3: CASSITVSYEQYF
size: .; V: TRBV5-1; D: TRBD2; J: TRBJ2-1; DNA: TGCGCCAGCAGGGCTTTGACTAGCGGAGACAATGAGCAGTTCTTC; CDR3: CASRALTSGDNEQFF
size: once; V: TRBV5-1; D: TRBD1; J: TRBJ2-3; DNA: TGCGCCAGCAGCGAAGGACAGGGGACAGATACGCAGTATTTT; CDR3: CASSEGQGTDTQYF
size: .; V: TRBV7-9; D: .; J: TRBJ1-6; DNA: TGTGCCAGCAGCTTAGGGTCAATATCCGATTCACCCCTCCACTTT; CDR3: CASSLGSISDSPLHF
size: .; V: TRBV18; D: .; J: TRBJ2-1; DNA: TGTGCCAGCTCGCCCCGTAGAAGCTCCTACAATGAGCAGTTCTTC; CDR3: CASSPRRSSYNEQFF
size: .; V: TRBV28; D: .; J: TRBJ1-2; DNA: TGTGCCAGCAGTTTGCCCGGTTTCTATGGCTACACCTTC; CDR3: CASSLPGFYGYTF
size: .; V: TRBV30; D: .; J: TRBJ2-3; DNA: TGTGCCTGGAGTGTACAGCTAACGGATACGCAGTATTTT; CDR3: CAWSVQLTDTQYF
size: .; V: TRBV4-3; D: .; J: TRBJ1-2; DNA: TGCGCCAGCAGCCAAGATTACAGGGTAGAGGGTGGCTACACCTTC; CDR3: CASSQDYRVEGGYTF
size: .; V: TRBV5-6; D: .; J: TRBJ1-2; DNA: TGTGCCAGCAGCTTGGCTGGAAATGGCTACACCTTC; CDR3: CASSLAGNGYTF
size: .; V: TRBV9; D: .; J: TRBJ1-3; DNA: TGTGCCAGCAGCAGACAGGTCTCTGGAAACACCATATATTTT; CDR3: CASSRQVSGNTIYF
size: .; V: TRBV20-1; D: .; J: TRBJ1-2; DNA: TGCAGTGCCGGAGGGGTGGGTGGCTACACCTTC; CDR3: CSAGGVGGYTF
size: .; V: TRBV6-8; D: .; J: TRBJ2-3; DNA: TGTGCCAGCAGCCGCACAGATACGCAGTATTTT; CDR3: CASSRTDTQYF
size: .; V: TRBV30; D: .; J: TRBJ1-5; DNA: TGTGCCTGGAGTGTAGGGAGTAGGACGCCCCAGCATTTT; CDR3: CAWSVGSRTPQHF
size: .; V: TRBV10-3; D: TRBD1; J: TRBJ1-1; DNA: TGTGCCATCAGTGGACAGGGAACCGGCACTGAAGCTTTCTTT; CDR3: CAISGQGTGTEAFF
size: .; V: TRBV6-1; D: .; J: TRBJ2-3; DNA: TGTGCCAGCAGAGCTGGCAGCCAATATACGCAGTATTTT; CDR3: CASRAGSQYTQYF
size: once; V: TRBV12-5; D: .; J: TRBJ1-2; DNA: TGTGCTAGTGGTTTGGCGGGGATAGGTGGCTACACCTTC; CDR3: CASGLAGIGGYTF
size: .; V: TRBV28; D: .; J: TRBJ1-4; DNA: TGTGCCAGCAGTTTACCGGAGGTCGAAAAACTGTTTTTT; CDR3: CASSLPEVEKLFF
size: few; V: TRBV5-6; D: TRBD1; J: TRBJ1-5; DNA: TGTGCCAGCAGCAACACAGGGGGGCGTAGCAATCAGCCCCAGCATTTT; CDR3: CASSNTGGRSNQPQHF
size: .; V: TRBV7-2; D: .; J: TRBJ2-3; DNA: TGTGCCAGCAGCTTAGGGGGGGCGTACACAGATACGCAGTATTTT; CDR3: CASSLGGAYTDTQYF
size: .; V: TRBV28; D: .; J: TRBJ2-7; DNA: TGTGCCAGCAGTCTCCTAGGAGGTTACGAGCAGTACTTC; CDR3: CASSLLGGYEQYF
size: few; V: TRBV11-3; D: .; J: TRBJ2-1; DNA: TGTGCCAGCAGCTTAGTTTCCTACAATGAGCAGTTCTTC; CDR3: CASSLVSYNEQFF
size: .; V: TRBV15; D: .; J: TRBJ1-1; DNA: TGTGCCACCAGCAGAGATCTGGGCGGCTACGCTGAAGCTTTCTTT; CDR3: CATSRDLGGYAEAFF
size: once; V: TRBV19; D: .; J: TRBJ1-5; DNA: TGTGCCAGTAACCCGCTCCGGGAGTCGCCCCAGCATTTT; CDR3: CASNPLRESPQHF
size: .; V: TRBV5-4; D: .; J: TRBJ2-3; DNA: TGTGCCAGCAGCTCCACAGATACGCAGTATTTT; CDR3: CASSSTDTQYF
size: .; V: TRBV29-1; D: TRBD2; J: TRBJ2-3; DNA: TGCAGCGCGGGAGGAGATACGCAGTATTTT; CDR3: CSAGGDTQYF
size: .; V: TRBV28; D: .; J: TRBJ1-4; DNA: TGTGCCAGCAGCACCCGGACAGACCCTGCAACTAATGAAAAACTGTTTTTT; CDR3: CASSTRTDPATNEKLFF
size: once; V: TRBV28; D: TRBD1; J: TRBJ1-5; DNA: TGTGCCAGCAGTTTATTTCAGGGGGGCCGGTATCAGCCCCAGCATTTT; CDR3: CASSLFQGGRYQPQHF
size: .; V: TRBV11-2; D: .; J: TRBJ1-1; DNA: TGTGCCAGCAGCCCCCGGCGTGGGGGGGGGAGTAACACTGAAGCTTTCTTT; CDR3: CASSPRRGGGSNTEAFF
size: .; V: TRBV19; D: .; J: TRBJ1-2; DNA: TGTGCCAGTAGTATACAGTCTAACTATGGCTACACCTTC; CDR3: CASSIQSNYGYTF
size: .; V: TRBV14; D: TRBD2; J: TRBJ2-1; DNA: TGTGCCAGCAGCCGCCTACTAGCGGGGGAAAATGAGCAGTTCTTC; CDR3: CASSRLLAGENEQFF
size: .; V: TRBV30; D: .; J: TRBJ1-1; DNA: TGTGCCGGGGGACGGGACTTTATGAACACTGAAGCTTTCTTT; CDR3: CAGGRDFMNTEAFF
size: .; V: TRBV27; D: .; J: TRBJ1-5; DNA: TGTGCCAGCAGTTTGATTCCGAGCAATCAGCCCCAGCATTTT; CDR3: CASSLIPSNQPQHF
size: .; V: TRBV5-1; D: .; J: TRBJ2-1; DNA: TGCGCCAGCAGCTTGGTGCCAGAAGACAATGAGCAGTTCTTC; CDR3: CASSLVPEDNEQFF
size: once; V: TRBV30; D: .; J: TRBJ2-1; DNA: TGTGCCTGGAGTGTAACGGGAGTCTACAATGAGCAGTTCTTC; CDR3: CAWSVTGVYNEQFF
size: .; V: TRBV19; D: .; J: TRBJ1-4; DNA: TGTGCCAGTAGTGAGGACGGTTACAATGAAAAACTGTTTTTT; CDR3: CASSEDGYNEKLFF
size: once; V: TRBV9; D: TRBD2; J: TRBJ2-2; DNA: TGTGCCAGCAGCGCAGCGGGAGGGACGTATGACACCGGGGAGCTGTTTTTT; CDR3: CASSAAGGTYDTGELFF
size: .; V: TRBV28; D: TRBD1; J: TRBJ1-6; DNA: TGTGCCGCCCGGGACAGAAGCTCCTATAATTCACCCCTCCACTTT; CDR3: CAARDRSSYNSPLHF
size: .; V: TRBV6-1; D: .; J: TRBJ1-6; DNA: TGTGCCAGCAGTGAAAGGCAGGGGACCGTCTTCTCCTATAATTCACCCCTCCACTTT; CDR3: CASSERQGTVFSYNSPLHF
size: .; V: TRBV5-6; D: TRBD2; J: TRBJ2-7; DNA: TGTGCCAGCAGCCGGACTAGCGGGGAATCCTACGAGCAGTACTTC; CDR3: CASSRTSGESYEQYF
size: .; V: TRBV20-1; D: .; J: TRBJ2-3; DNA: TGCAGTGCTATGTCTCCAGATACGCAGTATTTT; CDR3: CSAMSPDTQYF
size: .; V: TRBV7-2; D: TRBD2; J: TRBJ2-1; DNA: TGTGCCAGCAGCTTAGGCTCGGTAGCGGGAGGTATGAATGAGCAGTTCTTC; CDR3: CASSLGSVAGGMNEQFF
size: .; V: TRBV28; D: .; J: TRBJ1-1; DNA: TGTGCCAGCAGTCGGGACACTGAAGCTTTCTTT; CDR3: CASSRDTEAFF
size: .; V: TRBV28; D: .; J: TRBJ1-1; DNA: TGTGCCAGCAGTTTACTAGGGAATTTGAACACTGAAGCTTTCTTT; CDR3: CASSLLGNLNTEAFF
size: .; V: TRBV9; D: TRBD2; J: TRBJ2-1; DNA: TGTGCCAGCAGTTCAGTGGGGACTAGCGGGACCAATGAGCAGTTCTTC; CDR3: CASSSVGTSGTNEQFF
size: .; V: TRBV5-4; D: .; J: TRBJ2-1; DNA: TGTGCCAGCAGACACCGGGACTTGATTAATGAGCAGTTCTTC; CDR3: CASRHRDLINEQFF
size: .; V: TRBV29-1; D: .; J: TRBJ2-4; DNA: TGCAGCGTTGCACTAGGGGGAAACATTCAGTACTTC; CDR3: CSVALGGNIQYF
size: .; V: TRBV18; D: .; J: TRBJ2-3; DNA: TGTGCCAGCTCACCGACCACAGATACGCAGTATTTT; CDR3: CASSPTTDTQYF
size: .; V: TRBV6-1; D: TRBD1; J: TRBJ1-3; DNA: TGTGCCAGCGCCCGGGACAGGGCAACTGGAAACACCATATATTTT; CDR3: CASARDRATGNTIYF
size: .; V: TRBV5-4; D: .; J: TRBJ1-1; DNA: TGTGCCAGCAGCTTGTCTGCAGGCCCCACTGAAGCTTTCTTT; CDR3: CASSLSAGPTEAFF
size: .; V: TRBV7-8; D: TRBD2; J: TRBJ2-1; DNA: TGTGCCAGCAGGACTGGAGTAGCGGGGGCGCCCTACAATGAGCAGTTCTTC; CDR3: CASRTGVAGAPYNEQFF
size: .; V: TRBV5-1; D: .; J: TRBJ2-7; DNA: TGCGCCAGCAGCTTGGTTGGGATCTCCTACGAGCAGTACTTC; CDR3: CASSLVGISYEQYF
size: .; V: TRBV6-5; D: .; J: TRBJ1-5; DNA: TGTGCCAGCAGTTCACACAGCGGAACCCAGCATTTT; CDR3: CASSSHSGTQHF
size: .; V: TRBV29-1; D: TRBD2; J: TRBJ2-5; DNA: TGCAGCACCCTGCTAGCGGGGGCCGGGGGGGAGACCCAGTACTTC; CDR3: CSTLLAGAGGETQYF
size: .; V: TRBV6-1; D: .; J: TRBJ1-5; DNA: TGTGCCAGCAGGGAAGGGTTTGATCAGCCCCAGCATTTT; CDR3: CASREGFDQPQHF
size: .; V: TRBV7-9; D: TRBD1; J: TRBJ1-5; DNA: TGTGCCAGCAGCACACAGGGGTACAATCAGCCCCAGCATTTT; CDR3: CASSTQGYNQPQHF